This T cell receptor beta chain was captured by sequencing in a study of graft-versus-host responses after intestinal transplantation. CDR1 and CDR2 (germline): SGDLS, YYNGEE. The CDR3 sequence is 12 residues long. V was cut by 7 bases and J by 1 base, with 7 bases left in between. With regard to this clone: Its target is not known.

The assay was immunoSEQ multiplex PCR, and TCRdb's table has in-frame clones only and misses some. Seen here are more than 95,000 clones, roughly 92% observed once, and the top ten hold over 0.15%. This receptor was identified in a human donor who received an intestinal transplant. The source material was unstimulated CD4+ T cells sorted from spleen or lymph node cells, sampled before intestinal transplant. The chain links TRBV9 to TRBJ2-3; D call uncertain. The CDR3 loop is CASRRGTDTQYF. In DNA form, the CDR3 reads TGTGCCAGCCGCCGAGGCACAGATACGCAGTATTTT.